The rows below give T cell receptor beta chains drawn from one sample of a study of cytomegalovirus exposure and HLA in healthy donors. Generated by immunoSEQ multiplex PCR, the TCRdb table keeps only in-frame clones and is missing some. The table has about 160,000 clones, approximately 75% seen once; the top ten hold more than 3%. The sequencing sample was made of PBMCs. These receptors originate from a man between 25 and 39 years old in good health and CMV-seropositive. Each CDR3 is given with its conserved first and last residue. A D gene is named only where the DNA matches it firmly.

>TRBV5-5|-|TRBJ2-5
CASSPTGQWETQYF
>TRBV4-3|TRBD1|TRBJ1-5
CASSQAQGGQPQHF
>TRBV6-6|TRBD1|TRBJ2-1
CASSRTGGAYNEQFF
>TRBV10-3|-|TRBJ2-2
CAISEASALTGELFF
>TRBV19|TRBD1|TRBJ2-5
CASRTGSSTQYF
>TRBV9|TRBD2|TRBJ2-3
CASSVGTSGADTQYF
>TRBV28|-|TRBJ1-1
CASSLYVGRTEAFF
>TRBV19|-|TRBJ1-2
CASSTTVNYGYTF
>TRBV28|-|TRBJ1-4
CASRQGGYGEKLFF
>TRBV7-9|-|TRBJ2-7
CASRRVGGDPYEQYF
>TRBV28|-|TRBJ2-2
CASSLGLPPGELFF
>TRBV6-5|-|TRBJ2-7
CASSGRAGIYEQYF
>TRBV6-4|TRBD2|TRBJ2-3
CASSPLAGDTDTQYF
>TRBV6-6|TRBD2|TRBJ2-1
CASKPLAGGPNEQFF
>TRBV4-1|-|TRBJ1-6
CASSQEGRAVEGDLHF